Presented here are 20 T cell receptor beta chains from one specimen sequenced in a study of blood T cell repertoires in COVID-19. Assay used: immunoSEQ multiplex PCR; TCRdb lists only in-frame clones, some missing. The sample has 160,000 or so clones; nearly 80% are singletons. The sequenced sample was peripheral blood. Every receptor here comes from a woman of 80 years or more with acute or convalescent COVID-19.

The table lists this clone with a few counts. The CDR3 is CASSSGREATDTQYF. The CDR3 DNA reads TGTGCCAGCAGTTCCGGGAGGGAGGCAACAGATACGCAGTATTTT. The chain couples TRBV6-4 to TRBJ2-3, with 8 bases lining up with TRBD2. Germline V gives CDR1 MRHNA, CDR2 SNTAGT. The J segment lost 3 bases and the V segment lost 5 bases, leaving 7 bases of the junction unmatched. There are 15 residues in the CDR3.

The rearrangement joins TRBV5-4 to TRBJ1-2, with D tentatively TRBD1 (5 bases). Trimming removed 2 bases from V and 8 bases from J, with 13 bases in between. The length of the CDR3 is 13 residues. CDR1 SGHNT and CDR2 YYREEE come from the germline V gene (reference sequence). CDR3 sequence (DNA): TGTGCCAGCAGCTTAAAGGGGATCGGAGGCTACACCTTC. Amino acid sequence: CASSLKGIGGYTF. The complete variable domain, with remaining parts taken from reference TRBV5-4 and TRBJ1-2, reads ETGVTQSPTHLIKTRGQQVTLRCSSQSGHNTVSWYQQALGQGPQFIFQYYREEENGRGNFPPRFSGLQFPNYSSELNVNALELDDSALYLCASSLKGIGGYTFGSGTRLTVV.

This clone was observed once. The chain links TRBV19 to TRBJ1-6; 8 bases match TRBD1. V lost 1 base, J lost 10 bases, and 6 bases stayed unmatched. The CDR3 length is 15 residues. CDR1 and CDR2 (germline): LNHDA, SQIVND (reference sequence). This CDR3 is CASSIVPGGESPLHF. The CDR3 DNA reads TGTGCCAGTAGTATAGTTCCAGGGGGCGAGTCACCCCTCCACTTT.

The gene calls are TRBV28 and TRBJ2-5, with 9 bases fitting TRBD1. Germline CDR1 and CDR2: MDHEN and SYDVKM. The CDR3 is 15 residues long. The trim removed 4 bases at V and 4 bases at J, leaving 7 bases unmatched. The DNA of the CDR3 is TGTGCCAGCAGTTCTCCCGGGACAGGGAGAGAGACCCAGTACTTC. This sequence encodes CASSSPGTGRETQYF.

Here the CDR3 DNA reads TGTGCCAGCAGCGCCTTGGACAGGGGGCTGGATGGCTACACCTTC. Protein product: CASSALDRGLDGYTF. The chain employs TRBV9 and TRBJ1-2; 11 bases align to TRBD1. This CDR3 has 15 amino acids. Germline CDR1 is SGDLS and CDR2 is YYNGEE. J was trimmed by 6 bases and V by 3 bases; bases with no gene match: 7.

The chain couples TRBV3-1 (or the pseudogene TRBV3-2) to TRBJ1-5, with TRBD1 matching over 7 bases. Trimming cost V 4 bases and J 1 base; bases outside gene matches: 1. The CDR3 length is 14 residues. The germline CDR1 and CDR2 sequences are LGHDT and YNNKEL (reference sequence). The CDR3 nucleotides are TGTGCCAGCAGCCGGGACAGCAGCAATCAGCCCCAGCATTTT. Translation gives CASSRDSSNQPQHF.

The rearrangement uses TRBV19 and TRBJ2-7, with TRBD2 matching over 8 bases. The CDR3 is made up of 15 amino acids. J lost 0 bases, V lost 3 bases, and 4 bases had no gene match. Germline V gene lookup returns CDR1 LNHDA and CDR2 SQIVND (reference sequence). CDR3 region: CASSMWTSYSYEQYF. The CDR3 DNA reads as TGTGCCAGTAGTATGTGGACTAGCTACTCCTACGAGCAGTACTTC.

The chain employs TRBV5-8 and TRBJ1-4; D not certain. CDR3 length equals 16 residues. Trimming took off 0 bases at V and 0 bases at J, with 9 bases between the two ends. The V gene's germline CDR1 is SGHTS and CDR2 YDEGEE. The CDR3 region has the DNA TGTGCCAGCAGCTTGGGAGGGCGGCCAACTAATGAAAAACTGTTTTTT. Translating it yields CASSLGGRPTNEKLFF.

The chain carries TRBV29-1 and TRBJ1-2; D unresolved. Trimming took off 5 bases at V and 2 bases at J, with 9 bases between the two ends. Germline-derived CDR1 and CDR2 are SQVTM and ANQGSEA. The CDR3 loop spans 12 amino acids. The CDR3 DNA follows: TGCAGCGTTTCACTAAGCAACTATGGCTACACCTTC. It codes for CSVSLSNYGYTF.

The chain is built from TRBV7-2 and TRBJ1-2; TRBD1 is a possible D gene (6 bases). V was clipped by 1 base and J by 4 bases, with 10 bases between them. Germline CDR1 is SGHTA and CDR2 is FQGNSA. The CDR3 contains 14 residues. CDR3 nucleotides: TGTGCCAGCAGCTTAGACCAGGGGAGCTATGGCTACACCTTC. It specifies CASSLDQGSYGYTF.

This clone was detected once. V and J are TRBV28 and TRBJ1-2; 7 bases agree with TRBD1. V dropped 3 bases and J dropped 8; count of bases not matched to a gene: 3. Per the germline V gene, CDR1 is MDHEN and CDR2 is SYDVKM. This CDR3 contains 12 residues. Written as DNA, the CDR3 is TGTGCCAGCAGTTTGCACAGGGGAGGCTACACCTTC. It specifies CASSLHRGGYTF.

This chain connects TRBV3-1 (or the pseudogene TRBV3-2) to TRBJ2-7, with D uncertain. Germline assignment: CDR1 LGHDT and CDR2 YNNKEL (reference sequence). The length of the CDR3 is 15 residues. V was cut by 0 bases and J by 2 bases, with 11 bases left in between. CDR3 protein: CASSQEPRLAYEQYF. The CDR3 DNA reads as TGTGCCAGCAGCCAAGAACCCAGGTTAGCCTACGAGCAGTACTTC.

This clone showed up just once. J is TRBJ2-7 and V is TRBV19; D is uncertain. The CDR3 extends over 14 amino acids. V lost 3 bases and J 2 bases, leaving 11 bases between the germline ends. CDR1 is LNHDA and CDR2 is SQIVND in the germline V gene (reference sequence). CDR3 residues: CASSISAGTYEQYF. The CDR3 DNA follows: TGTGCCAGTAGTATCTCTGCCGGTACCTACGAGCAGTACTTC.

The chain has TRBV18 and TRBJ2-7, with 8 bases identical to TRBD2. This CDR3 has 13 residues. With V trimmed by 3 bases and J by 6 bases, 4 bases remained unmatched. In germline, CDR1 is KGHSH, CDR2 LQKENI. CDR3 sequence reads: CASSPPGTSEQYF. The CDR3 coding sequence is TGTGCCAGCTCACCCCCCGGGACTAGCGAGCAGTACTTC.

The V call is TRBV12-3 or TRBV12-4, the J call TRBJ2-2; tentatively, D is TRBD2 (5 bases). V lost 10 bases to trimming and J lost 4 bases, with 13 bases between them. This CDR3 has 13 amino acids. The CDR3 DNA sequence: TGTGCCACCCCTAGCTCCCCCACCGGGGAGCTGTTTTTT. It is translated as CATPSSPTGELFF.

V and J are TRBV29-1 and TRBJ1-1; maybe TRBD1 (5 bases). Trimming left V 4 bases short and J 0 bases short, with 9 bases between. Germline loops: CDR1 SQVTM, CDR2 ANQGSEA. The CDR3 length is 13 residues. DNA of the CDR3: TGCAGCGTTGGGACACAGTTGAACACTGAAGCTTTCTTT. Translation: CSVGTQLNTEAFF. The full variable domain, in which reference TRBV29-1 and TRBJ1-1 provide the parts outside the CDR3, is SAVISQKPSRDICQRGTSLTIQCQVDSQVTMMFWYRQQPGQSLTLIATANQGSEATYESGFVIDKFPISRPNLTFSTLTVSNMSPEDSSIYLCSVGTQLNTEAFFGQGTRLTVV.

The chain is built from TRBV18 and TRBJ1-1; no clear D. There are 12 residues in the CDR3. The ends were cut back, 5 bases at V and 0 bases at J, with 4 bases in the middle. Germline CDR1 is KGHSH and CDR2 is LQKENI. The CDR3 DNA follows: TGTGCCAGCTCAAATATGAACACTGAAGCTTTCTTT. Translation: CASSNMNTEAFF.

This sequence joins TRBV23-1 and TRBJ2-1, with TRBD2 identical over 9 bases. TRBV23-1 is placed among ORFs of uncertain function. The length of the CDR3 is 18 residues. Unmatched junction bases numbered 22, after V lost 8 bases and J lost 8 bases. CDR3 DNA sequence: TGCGCCAGCCTCATAGGGGGGGAGCGGGAGGCCACCTGGGATGAGCAGTTCTTC. Translation gives CASLIGGEREATWDEQFF.

The chain combines TRBV5-1 with TRBJ2-5, with D perhaps matching TRBD2 (6 bases). This CDR3 spans 14 amino acids. Germline CDR1 is SGHRS and CDR2 is YFSETQ. V lost 1 base and J 1 base, leaving 8 bases between the germline ends. The CDR3 is CASSLSGGQETQYF. Here the CDR3 DNA reads TGCGCCAGCAGCTTGTCCGGGGGCCAAGAGACCCAGTACTTC.

The rearrangement uses TRBV24-1 and TRBJ1-2; a possible D gene is TRBD1 (5 bases). The germline CDR1 and CDR2 sequences are KGHDR and SFDVKD. The CDR3 sequence is 14 residues long. The germline V and J ends were trimmed by 0 bases and 4 bases, with 8 bases remaining between them. The CDR3 region has the DNA TGTGCCACCAGTGATTTGAACAGGCGCTATGGCTACACCTTC. Its protein is CATSDLNRRYGYTF.